These T cell receptor beta chains were read from a single sample in a study of control samples from healthy donors and cancer patients. Method: immunoSEQ multiplex PCR; TCRdb's copy keeps in-frame clones and lacks some. The repertoire holds about 150,000 clones, with approximately 94% as singletons. The sample consisted of blood. Receptors originate from a man aged 35 to 55 in good health. Each CDR3 is given with its conserved first and last residue. Fields, in order: J gene, V gene, clone size, D gene, CDR3 protein, CDR3 DNA. D genes are given only for firm matches. Not all rows give a size; the values are once, few, many and, for expanded clones, a class.

j_call: TRBJ2-7; v_call: TRBV11-3; clone_size: NA; d_call: NA; cdr3_aa: CASSLPYDRGYEQYF; cdr3_nt: TGTGCCAGCAGCTTGCCGTACGACAGAGGCTACGAGCAGTACTTC
j_call: TRBJ1-6; v_call: TRBV7-2; clone_size: NA; d_call: TRBD1; cdr3_aa: CASSSGQGAYNSPLHF; cdr3_nt: TGTGCCAGCAGCTCCGGACAGGGAGCCTATAATTCACCCCTCCACTTT
j_call: TRBJ1-1; v_call: TRBV7-6; clone_size: once; d_call: NA; cdr3_aa: CASSQGQNTEAFF; cdr3_nt: TGTGCCAGCAGCCAAGGACAGAACACTGAAGCTTTCTTT
j_call: TRBJ2-3; v_call: TRBV6-2/TRBV6-3; clone_size: NA; d_call: TRBD1; cdr3_aa: CASSPPRGQGGDTQYF; cdr3_nt: TGTGCCAGCAGCCCCCCTCGGGGACAGGGGGGAGATACGCAGTATTTT
j_call: TRBJ1-4; v_call: TRBV19; clone_size: NA; d_call: TRBD1; cdr3_aa: CASSPTGQHNEKLFF; cdr3_nt: TGTGCCAGTAGTCCGACGGGACAGCATAATGAAAAACTGTTTTTT
j_call: TRBJ1-4; v_call: TRBV14; clone_size: NA; d_call: NA; cdr3_aa: CASSQAFGIGEKLFF; cdr3_nt: TGTGCCAGCAGCCAAGCCTTCGGAATCGGCGAAAAACTGTTTTTT
j_call: TRBJ1-2; v_call: TRBV5-4; clone_size: NA; d_call: NA; cdr3_aa: CASSPPGRENGYTF; cdr3_nt: TGTGCCAGCAGCCCCCCGGGCAGGGAAAATGGCTACACCTTC
j_call: TRBJ2-1; v_call: TRBV7-8; clone_size: once; d_call: NA; cdr3_aa: CASSAGVNEQFF; cdr3_nt: TGTGCCAGCAGCGCTGGGGTCAATGAGCAGTTCTTC
j_call: TRBJ1-4; v_call: TRBV7-9; clone_size: NA; d_call: NA; cdr3_aa: CASSSGTKGGYEKLFF; cdr3_nt: TGTGCCAGCAGCTCCGGGACGAAGGGGGGCTATGAAAAACTGTTTTTT
j_call: TRBJ1-2; v_call: TRBV12-3/TRBV12-4; clone_size: NA; d_call: TRBD1; cdr3_aa: CASSLGDSHGYTF; cdr3_nt: TGTGCCAGCAGTTTAGGGGACAGCCATGGCTACACCTTC
j_call: TRBJ1-4; v_call: TRBV6-1; clone_size: NA; d_call: NA; cdr3_aa: CASSETVGGNEKLFF; cdr3_nt: TGTGCCAGCAGTGAAACGGTCGGGGGTAATGAAAAACTGTTTTTT
j_call: TRBJ1-1; v_call: TRBV18; clone_size: NA; d_call: NA; cdr3_aa: CASSLWPNTEAFF; cdr3_nt: TGTGCCAGCTCCCTATGGCCTAACACTGAAGCTTTCTTT
j_call: TRBJ1-5; v_call: TRBV6-5; clone_size: once; d_call: TRBD1; cdr3_aa: CASRRTGMQPQHF; cdr3_nt: TGTGCCAGCAGACGGACAGGGATGCAGCCCCAGCATTTT
j_call: TRBJ2-3; v_call: TRBV6-5; clone_size: NA; d_call: TRBD2; cdr3_aa: CASSRWTSGTDTQYF; cdr3_nt: TGTGCCAGCAGCCGCTGGACTAGCGGGACAGATACGCAGTATTTT
j_call: TRBJ1-4; v_call: TRBV5-1; clone_size: NA; d_call: TRBD1; cdr3_aa: CASSPTGVTHEKLFF; cdr3_nt: TGCGCCAGCAGCCCAACAGGGGTAACACATGAAAAACTGTTTTTT
j_call: TRBJ1-2; v_call: TRBV19; clone_size: NA; d_call: NA; cdr3_aa: CASSRAGTIYGYTF; cdr3_nt: TGTGCCAGTTCTAGGGCGGGGACGATCTATGGCTACACCTTC
j_call: TRBJ2-5; v_call: TRBV6-1; clone_size: NA; d_call: NA; cdr3_aa: CASSEGAHETQYF; cdr3_nt: TGTGCCAGCAGTGAGGGGGCGCATGAGACCCAGTACTTC
j_call: TRBJ2-7; v_call: TRBV7-9; clone_size: NA; d_call: NA; cdr3_aa: CASSLPAAYEQYF; cdr3_nt: TGTGCCAGCAGCCTCCCGGCAGCCTACGAGCAGTACTTC
j_call: TRBJ2-7; v_call: TRBV7-2; clone_size: NA; d_call: NA; cdr3_aa: CASSLVGVTYEQYF; cdr3_nt: TGTGCCAGCAGCTTAGTGGGAGTTACCTACGAGCAGTACTTC
j_call: TRBJ2-3; v_call: TRBV2; clone_size: few; d_call: TRBD2; cdr3_aa: CASRLGLAISTDTQYF; cdr3_nt: TGTGCCAGCAGGCTAGGACTAGCGATAAGCACAGATACGCAGTATTTT
j_call: TRBJ1-6; v_call: TRBV3-1/TRBV3-2; clone_size: NA; d_call: NA; cdr3_aa: CASSQGARHNSPLHF; cdr3_nt: TGTGCCAGCAGCCAAGGAGCACGGCATAATTCACCCCTCCACTTT
j_call: TRBJ2-3; v_call: TRBV25-1; clone_size: NA; d_call: NA; cdr3_aa: CASSAGATGFITDTQYF; cdr3_nt: TGTGCCAGCAGTGCCGGGGCCACAGGGTTCATCACAGATACGCAGTATTTT
j_call: TRBJ1-1; v_call: TRBV28; clone_size: NA; d_call: NA; cdr3_aa: CASSFLTMNTEAFF; cdr3_nt: TGTGCCAGCAGTTTCCTGACGATGAACACTGAAGCTTTCTTT
j_call: TRBJ2-7; v_call: TRBV7-9; clone_size: NA; d_call: NA; cdr3_aa: CASSLTGYEQYF; cdr3_nt: TGTGCCAGCAGCTTAACAGGTTACGAGCAGTACTTC
j_call: TRBJ1-1; v_call: TRBV5-1; clone_size: NA; d_call: TRBD1; cdr3_aa: CASSFGTGGTEAFF; cdr3_nt: TGCGCCAGCAGCTTCGGGACAGGGGGCACTGAAGCTTTCTTT
j_call: TRBJ1-2; v_call: TRBV23-1; clone_size: once; d_call: NA; cdr3_aa: CASSQSSGGRERGYTF; cdr3_nt: TGCGCCAGCAGTCAATCAAGTGGAGGGAGGGAAAGAGGCTACACCTTC
j_call: TRBJ2-1; v_call: TRBV6-5; clone_size: NA; d_call: TRBD2; cdr3_aa: CASSPGGGGGEQFF; cdr3_nt: TGTGCCAGCAGCCCCGGTGGGGGGGGAGGTGAGCAGTTCTTC
j_call: TRBJ1-3; v_call: TRBV7-9; clone_size: NA; d_call: TRBD1; cdr3_aa: CASSLAGTGAGNTIYF; cdr3_nt: TGTGCCAGCAGCTTAGCGGGGACAGGGGCTGGAAACACCATATATTTT
j_call: TRBJ1-2; v_call: TRBV6-2/TRBV6-3; clone_size: NA; d_call: NA; cdr3_aa: CASSLEGPNYGYTF; cdr3_nt: TGTGCCAGCAGTCTCGAGGGACCCAACTATGGCTACACCTTC
j_call: TRBJ1-1; v_call: TRBV27; clone_size: NA; d_call: NA; cdr3_aa: CASSLSNANTEAFF; cdr3_nt: TGTGCCAGCAGTTTATCGAATGCGAACACTGAAGCTTTCTTT
j_call: TRBJ1-5; v_call: TRBV4-1; clone_size: NA; d_call: TRBD1; cdr3_aa: CASSQVIRGSQPQHF; cdr3_nt: TGCGCCAGCAGCCAAGTGATCAGGGGGAGTCAGCCCCAGCATTTT
j_call: TRBJ2-7; v_call: TRBV3-1/TRBV3-2; clone_size: NA; d_call: NA; cdr3_aa: CASSPDSVYEQYF; cdr3_nt: TGTGCCAGCAGCCCTGACAGCGTCTACGAGCAGTACTTC
j_call: TRBJ1-5; v_call: TRBV6-2/TRBV6-3; clone_size: NA; d_call: NA; cdr3_aa: CASRYAVRDQPQHF; cdr3_nt: TGTGCCAGCAGGTACGCGGTAAGGGATCAGCCCCAGCATTTT
j_call: TRBJ1-1; v_call: TRBV9; clone_size: NA; d_call: NA; cdr3_aa: CASSVGYAGGGFAEAFF; cdr3_nt: TGTGCCAGCAGCGTAGGGTATGCCGGGGGCGGGTTCGCTGAAGCTTTCTTT
j_call: TRBJ1-2; v_call: TRBV11-2; clone_size: NA; d_call: NA; cdr3_aa: CASSSGARYGYTF; cdr3_nt: TGTGCCAGCAGCAGCGGGGCTCGCTATGGCTACACCTTC
j_call: TRBJ2-2; v_call: TRBV19; clone_size: NA; d_call: TRBD2; cdr3_aa: CASKRTSGNTGELFF; cdr3_nt: TGTGCCAGCAAGAGGACTAGCGGGAACACCGGGGAGCTGTTTTTT
j_call: TRBJ1-5; v_call: TRBV15; clone_size: NA; d_call: NA; cdr3_aa: CATSSGPRESNQPQHF; cdr3_nt: TGTGCCACCAGCAGCGGTCCCAGGGAAAGCAATCAGCCCCAGCATTTT
j_call: TRBJ2-1; v_call: TRBV11-1; clone_size: once; d_call: NA; cdr3_aa: CASSFTNNEQFF; cdr3_nt: TGTGCCAGCAGCTTCACAAACAATGAGCAGTTCTTC
j_call: TRBJ2-1; v_call: TRBV9; clone_size: NA; d_call: TRBD2; cdr3_aa: CASSVGTSEWEQFF; cdr3_nt: TGTGCCAGCAGCGTAGGGACTAGCGAGTGGGAGCAGTTCTTC
j_call: TRBJ1-2; v_call: TRBV11-2; clone_size: NA; d_call: NA; cdr3_aa: CASSPRTEDGYTF; cdr3_nt: TGTGCCAGCAGCCCCCGGACGGAAGATGGCTACACCTTC
j_call: TRBJ2-3; v_call: TRBV27; clone_size: NA; d_call: TRBD1; cdr3_aa: CASSLSRGTDTQYF; cdr3_nt: TGTGCCAGCAGTTTATCCAGGGGGACAGATACGCAGTATTTT
j_call: TRBJ2-7; v_call: TRBV6-1; clone_size: NA; d_call: NA; cdr3_aa: CASSEGWQGNYEQYF; cdr3_nt: TGTGCCAGCAGTGAAGGTTGGCAGGGGAACTACGAGCAGTACTTC